This T cell receptor (beta chain) was sequenced in a study of blood T cell repertoires in COVID-19 (dated by TCRdb to between 2020 and 2021). Regarding the study in general: Collaborator samples came from the United States, Italy and Spain and covered acute and convalescent phases of COVID-19. The material from the prospective study consisted of cDNA or gDNA derived from T cells, B-cell-depleted T cells, or PBMCs. Subjects who had been exposed to COVID-19, were actively infected with it, or had recovered from it provided the deeply sampled blood TCRbeta repertoires that made up the dataset. The repertoires were released in a freely available public database intended as a resource for research on the immune response to SARS-CoV-2. Samples came from the ongoing ImmuneRACE study (first 160 participants) plus 1,254 subjects from 6 global collaborators. Nearly every sample came with metadata listing a de-identified subject ID, COVID-19 status, age in years and sex. Where HLA class I and class II types were available, the types were taken from metadata supplied by the sample provider, not from assay-based typing.

Details on this clone: Its target antigen remains unknown. Base-call qualities are not available, and no considerably larger clone is one nucleotide away.

The germline V gene specifies SGHDT as CDR1 and YYEEEE as CDR2. The V and J ends are trimmed by 1 base and 1 base, leaving 10 bases between them. The CDR3 spans 15 residues, from the cysteine through the phenylalanine. The retained sequence is limited to the CDR3, 45 bases, with the frame set at the first base. Another Seattle source contributed samples from volunteer blood donors who had recovered from COVID-19. Each collaborating institution followed its own protocols to collect whole blood in K2EDTA tubes. Collaborator samples were shipped for TCRbeta analysis as frozen whole blood, isolated PBMCs, or DNA extracted from either sample type. Results and caveats for the whole study, not just this receptor: How much clinical and demographic metadata was included differed by source and by participant, and the metadata was provided uncurated.

TCRbeta CDR3 regions were amplified from genomic DNA using the immunoSEQ Assay, a bias-controlled multiplex PCR. For the original study's pipeline: Nucleated cell counts per sample were estimated from amplification of reference gene primers within the assay. Sequence reads were collapsed and filtered to measure the absolute abundance of every unique TCRbeta CDR3 rearrangement. For each sample, productive Simpson clonality was calculated as the square root of Simpson's diversity index across productive rearrangements. In TCRdb, the immuneACCESS table is reduced to in-frame sequences with V and J assigned. These tables do not hold every clone; where another copy was compared, an unresolved V gene accounts for under half, and the others remain unexplained. The DNA was the basis for D and trimming; V, J and clone size are from that table. The sample has 240,000 or so clones on record, 87% of them singletons. The ten largest clones capture around 7.8% of the sample.

Sequences were obtained from peripheral blood. The V gene is TRBV5-6 and the J gene is TRBJ2-3; matching of 6 bases hints at TRBD1 as the D gene. The source of this sequence is a man between 60 and 70 years old who had recovered from COVID-19. The sequence in DNA is TGTGCCAGCAGCTTGTGGGGGCCGGGCACAGATACGCAGTATTTT. Its translation reads: CASSLWGPGTDTQYF.